Given below is one T cell receptor beta chain in context. The antigen is unknown. Only in-frame clones appear in the TCRdb table, and some are missing; sequencing was by immunoSEQ multiplex PCR. Of around 5,000 clones listed, about 80% were seen once; the top ten hold around 8%. From germline, CDR1 is SGHTA and CDR2 FQGNSA. V was clipped by 6 bases and J by 3 bases, with 9 bases between them. This CDR3 contains 12 residues. The sample belongs to a study of immune evolution from preneoplasia to lung adenocarcinoma. Study outcomes and limitations: Compared with EGFR-mutant or double wild-type lesions, KRAS-mutant nodules were more clonal. Normal lung had the highest top T cell clone frequencies.

Resections took place in Japan or China from 2014 to 2017. Histologic diagnosis was independently verified by two lung pathologists. The receptor was isolated from a person aged 65-85 years with lung adenocarcinoma. The chain links TRBV7-2 to TRBJ2-7; possibly TRBD1 or TRBD2 for D (5 bases each). Sequences were obtained from FFPE minimally invasive lung adenocarcinoma tissue. The CDR3 DNA is TGTGCCAGCAGAGGGGACCACTACGAGCAGTACTTC. Protein sequence: CASRGDHYEQYF.